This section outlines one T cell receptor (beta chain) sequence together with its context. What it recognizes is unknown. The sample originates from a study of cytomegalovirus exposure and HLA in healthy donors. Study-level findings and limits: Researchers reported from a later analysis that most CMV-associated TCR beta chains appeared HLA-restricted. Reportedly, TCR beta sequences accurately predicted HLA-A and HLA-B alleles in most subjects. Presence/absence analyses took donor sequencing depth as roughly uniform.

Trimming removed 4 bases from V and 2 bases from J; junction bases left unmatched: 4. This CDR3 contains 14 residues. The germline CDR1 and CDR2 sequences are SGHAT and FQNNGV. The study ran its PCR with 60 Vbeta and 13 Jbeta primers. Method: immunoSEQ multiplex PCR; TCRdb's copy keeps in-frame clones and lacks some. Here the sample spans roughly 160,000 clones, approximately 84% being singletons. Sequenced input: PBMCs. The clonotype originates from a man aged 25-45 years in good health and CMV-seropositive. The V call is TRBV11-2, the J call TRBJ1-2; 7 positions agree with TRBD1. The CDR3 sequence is CASSYKGANYGYTF. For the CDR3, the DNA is TGTGCCAGCAGCTACAAGGGGGCGAACTATGGCTACACCTTC. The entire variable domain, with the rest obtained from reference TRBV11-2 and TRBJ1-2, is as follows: EAGVAQSPRYKIIEKRQSVAFWCNPISGHATLYWYQQILGQGPKLLIQFQNNGVVDDSQLPKDRFSAERLKGVDSTLKIQPAKLEDSAVYLCASSYKGANYGYTFGSGTRLTVV.